A selection of T cell receptor beta chains follows, all from one sample in a study of CD8 T cells in ankylosing spondylitis. TCRdb independently ran MiXCR on the 5' RACE reads; one entry per CDR3 protein. Counted here are about 52,000 distinct CDR3 sequences, 6.5% to 9% occurring once; the ten biggest clones make up roughly 8%. Material: blood, either unsorted or a sorted T cell fraction (not recorded which). Receptors were obtained from a female donor with ankylosing spondylitis or in good health (not recorded which). The CDR3 runs from the conserved cysteine through the conserved F or W. D genes are given only for firm matches. Part of the rows lack a size; the others show once, few, many or a class for expanded clones.

clone_size j_call v_call d_call cdr3_nt cdr3_aa
many TRBJ1-3 TRBV4-3 NA TGCGCCAGCAGCCACCTAGGGTCTGGAAACACCATATATTTT CASSHLGSGNTIYF
NA TRBJ2-3 TRBV11-2 NA TGTGCCAGCAGCTTTGACCGAGGAACGCAGTATTTT CASSFDRGTQYF
NA TRBJ1-4 TRBV10-2 NA TGCGCCAGCACCAGATCACAGGGATATGAAAAACTGTTTTTT CASTRSQGYEKLFF
many TRBJ2-3 TRBV12-3/TRBV12-4 NA TGTGCCAGCAGCCGCACTCGGGGGAGCACAGATACGCAGTATTTT CASSRTRGSTDTQYF
many TRBJ2-5 TRBV9 TRBD2 TGTGCCAGCAGCCCTGGGACTAGCGGGGGAGTTGAGACCCAGTACTTC CASSPGTSGGVETQYF
many TRBJ2-3 TRBV5-1 TRBD2 TGCGCCAGCGTAGCGGGGGAACTCACAGATACGCAGTATTTT CASVAGELTDTQYF
many TRBJ2-2 TRBV5-1 NA TGCGCCAGCAGCTTGGTGGCTTCCGGGGAGCTGTTTTTT CASSLVASGELFF
many TRBJ2-4 TRBV28 TRBD1 TGTGCCAGCAGCTCCGCGGACAGGGGGAACATTCAGTACTTC CASSSADRGNIQYF
many TRBJ1-6 TRBV7-6 TRBD1 TGTGCCAGCAGCCGACAGGGAGGGAATTCACCCCTCCACTTT CASSRQGGNSPLHF
many TRBJ2-5 TRBV18 TRBD1 TGTGCCAGCTCACCGGTTCTCGGACAGGCAGAGACCCAGTACTTC CASSPVLGQAETQYF
many TRBJ1-2 TRBV24-1 TRBD1 TGTGCCACCAGTGCCGGGACAGGGGAAGGCTACACCTTC CATSAGTGEGYTF
many TRBJ1-1 TRBV18 NA TGTGCCAGCTCACCACTCAAAGGGGGGACTGAAGCTTTCTTT CASSPLKGGTEAFF
few TRBJ1-6 TRBV20-1 NA TGCAGTGCTAGTAAGGCCGGCGCATCTAATTCACCCCTCCACTTT CSASKAGASNSPLHF
NA TRBJ1-5 TRBV7-2 NA TGTGCCAGCAGCTTAGCTTTGGGCATGCCCCAGCATTTT CASSLALGMPQHF
many TRBJ1-4 TRBV20-1 NA TGCAGTGCCTCACAGGGAGGGGATGAAAAACTGTTTTTT CSASQGGDEKLFF
many TRBJ1-1 TRBV20-1 TRBD1 TGCAGTGCTAGAGTGAGGGGGCGGGACACTGAAGCTTTCTTT CSARVRGRDTEAFF
many TRBJ1-1 TRBV12-3/TRBV12-4 NA TGTGCCAGCAGACTAGGACAGACGAACACTGAAGCTTTCTTT CASRLGQTNTEAFF
many TRBJ2-7 TRBV5-1 NA TGCGCCAGCAGCCCTAACGGGGGCCCCTCCTACGAGCAGTACTTC CASSPNGGPSYEQYF
many TRBJ2-7 TRBV20-1 NA TGCAGTGTTGGGACATCCTACGAGCAGTACTTC CSVGTSYEQYF
many TRBJ1-5 TRBV7-6 NA TGTGCCAGCAGCTTCAATGGGGCCTCTCAGCCCCAGCATTTT CASSFNGASQPQHF
NA TRBJ2-1 TRBV12-3/TRBV12-4 NA TGTGCCAGCAGTTTAGTCCTTAGTATCCATGAACAGTTCTTC CASSLVLSIHEQFF
many TRBJ2-5 TRBV5-1 TRBD1 TGCGCCAGCAGCCCTGATGGGACAGGGAAAGAGACCCAGTACTTC CASSPDGTGKETQYF
many TRBJ1-3 TRBV18 TRBD1 TGTGCCAGCTCAGCCGAGACAGGGATCACCGGAAACACCATATATTTT CASSAETGITGNTIYF
many TRBJ1-6 TRBV5-1 NA TGCGCCAGCAGCTTGTCACAGCCGAATTCACCCCTCCACTTT CASSLSQPNSPLHF
many TRBJ2-1 TRBV5-1 NA TGCGCCAGCAGCTTGGGGCTAGCTGACTACAATGAGCAGTTCTTC CASSLGLADYNEQFF
many TRBJ2-1 TRBV11-2 TRBD2 TGTGCCAGCAGCCCCTCTGGTAGCGGGGGCTACAATGAGCAGTTCTTC CASSPSGSGGYNEQFF
NA TRBJ2-7 TRBV7-2 NA TGTGCCAGCAGCTTGACTACTAGACCCAGAAGCTACGAGCAGTACTTC CASSLTTRPRSYEQYF
NA TRBJ2-5 TRBV30 NA TGTGCCTGGAGTGGGGGGAAAGAGACCCAGTACTTC CAWSGGKETQYF
NA TRBJ1-5 TRBV15 TRBD1 TGTGCCACCAGCAGAGCTGACAGGGGCCTACTTAGCAATCAGCCCCAGCATTTT CATSRADRGLLSNQPQHF
many TRBJ1-5 TRBV6-5 NA TGTGCCAGCAGTTCAGGGGTCAATCAGCCCCAGCATTTT CASSSGVNQPQHF
many TRBJ2-1 TRBV3-1 NA TGTGCCAGCAGCCAAGCGGAATGGGATGAGCAGTTCTTC CASSQAEWDEQFF
few TRBJ1-2 TRBV11-2 TRBD1 TGTGCCAGCAGCTCCTCGATCCGGGACAGGGCTAACTATGGCTACACCTTC CASSSSIRDRANYGYTF
many TRBJ2-5 TRBV5-6 NA TGTGCCAGCAGCTTGGTGGCAAGAGAGACCCAGTACTTC CASSLVARETQYF
many TRBJ1-3 TRBV12-3/TRBV12-4 TRBD1 TGTGCCAGCAGTTTCCAGGGACAGCTTAGAAACACCATATATTTT CASSFQGQLRNTIYF
many TRBJ1-2 TRBV20-1 NA TGCAGTGCTAGTGGAGGGGTGAGCTATGGCTACACCTTC CSASGGVSYGYTF
many TRBJ2-3 TRBV10-3 NA TGTGCCATCAGTCTCCGAGAGGGCACAGATACGCAGTATTTT CAISLREGTDTQYF
many TRBJ1-2 TRBV5-4 NA TGTGCCAGCAGCGATGCGGGACAACCCCTCTATGGCTACACCTTC CASSDAGQPLYGYTF
many TRBJ2-1 TRBV5-1 NA TGCGCCAGCACCATACAGGGGACTGACGGTGGCACCTACAATGAGCAGTTCTTC CASTIQGTDGGTYNEQFF
few TRBJ2-2 TRBV7-2 NA TGTGCCAGCAGCTTATTCGGGGAGCTGTTTTTT CASSLFGELFF
NA TRBJ1-4 TRBV12-3/TRBV12-4 NA TGTGCCAGCAGGGCACAGGTTGGTAATGAAAAACTGTTTTTT CASRAQVGNEKLFF
many TRBJ2-3 TRBV5-1 TRBD1 TGCGCCAGCTCCGACAGGGTCCTTTCAGATACGCAGTATTTT CASSDRVLSDTQYF
many TRBJ2-6 TRBV5-1 TRBD1 TGCGCCAGCAGCTTTATGACAGGGGCGAACTCTGGGGCCAACGTCCTGACTTTC CASSFMTGANSGANVLTF
NA TRBJ2-2 TRBV24-1 NA TGTGCCACCAGTGAGAGGAGGATTGCCGGGGAGCTGTTCTTT CATSERRIAGELFF
many TRBJ1-5 TRBV20-1 TRBD1 TGCAGTGCTAAGGGGCCGACAGGGCTTAGCAATCAGCCCCAGCATTTT CSAKGPTGLSNQPQHF
few TRBJ2-1 TRBV4-2 NA TGTGCCAGCAGCCCCGGGCTTAGCGGCGGTGTCGTTGAGCAGTTCTTC CASSPGLSGGVVEQFF
medium-sized TRBJ2-3 TRBV20-1 TRBD2 TGCAGTGCTCCCTGGCGGGGGGCCACAGATACGCAGTATTTT CSAPWRGATDTQYF
many TRBJ2-1 TRBV18 NA TGTGCCAGCTCACCTGCCGACATTAGCAATGAGCAGTTCTTC CASSPADISNEQFF
NA TRBJ2-7 TRBV23-1 TRBD1 TGCGCCACCTCCCCGGGACAGGGAATAAGTATGAACTACGAGCAGTACTTC CATSPGQGISMNYEQYF
many TRBJ2-3 TRBV5-1 TRBD2 TGCGCCAGCAGCTTGCGGGGGGGTACAGATACGCAGTATTTT CASSLRGGTDTQYF
many TRBJ2-3 TRBV29-1 NA TGCAGCGTTGAACTCCGCACAGATACGCAGTATTTT CSVELRTDTQYF
many TRBJ1-1 TRBV5-1 NA TGCGCCAGCAGCCCCCCCTTTTCAAACACTGAAGCTTTCTTT CASSPPFSNTEAFF
many TRBJ2-7 TRBV6-2/TRBV6-3 NA TGTGCCAGCAGCACTCCTCTAGCCTACGAGCAGTACTTC CASSTPLAYEQYF
few TRBJ1-1 TRBV7-2 NA TGTGCCAGCAGCTCGCTACATCAGGGAACTGAAGCTTTCTTT CASSSLHQGTEAFF
few TRBJ2-2 TRBV7-9 NA TGTGCCAGCAGCTTAGTCGGGGCGGTCACCGGGGAGCTGTTTTTT CASSLVGAVTGELFF
many TRBJ1-6 TRBV20-1 NA TGCAGTGCACGACAGTTGAGCTCCTATAATTCACCCCTCCACTTT CSARQLSSYNSPLHF
NA TRBJ2-7 TRBV7-2 NA TGTGCCAGCAGCCCCTTGATGACACTCTTCTTC CASSPLMTLFF
few TRBJ2-2 TRBV7-2 NA TGTGCCAGCAGCTTTATAGTCTCGGTGGGGGGCACCGGGGAGCTGTTTTTT CASSFIVSVGGTGELFF
NA TRBJ2-3 TRBV9 NA TGTGCCAGCAGCTCCCCTGGCGACACAGGTACGCAGTATTTT CASSSPGDTGTQYF
NA TRBJ2-5 TRBV5-4 TRBD1 TGTGCCAGCAGCTTACAGGGGGCTACGGAGACCCAGTACTTC CASSLQGATETQYF